One sample yielded the 20 T cell receptor beta chains listed below, sequenced in a study of T cell responses to AZD1222 COVID-19 vaccine. The method was immunoSEQ multiplex PCR; TCRdb's version includes in-frame clones alone and lacks a portion of them. This sample has some 150,000 clones, with approximately 90% found just once. This material consisted of peripheral blood, taken on day 0 of AZD1222 vaccination. The receptors here all came from an adult in good health.

This clone was recorded once. DNA of the CDR3: TGTGCCAGCTCAAAAGGGACTAGCGGCTCCTACGAGCAGTACTTC. As protein: CASSKGTSGSYEQYF. The chain is built from TRBV18 and TRBJ2-7, with 11 nucleotides matching TRBD2. Trimming took 5 bases from V and 0 from J; bases not matched to a gene: 3. This CDR3 is built from 15 residues. Germline V gene data show CDR1 as KGHSH and CDR2 as LQKENI. The full variable domain, its missing parts supplied by reference TRBV18 and TRBJ2-7, is NAGVMQNPRHLVRRRGQEARLRCSPMKGHSHVYWYRQLPEEGLKFMVYLQKENIIDESGMPKERFSAEFPKEGPSILRIQQVVRGDSAAYFCASSKGTSGSYEQYFGPGTRLTVT.

The rearrangement links TRBV12-3 or TRBV12-4 to TRBJ2-3; D call uncertain. This CDR3 contains 11 residues. V was cut by 4 bases and J by 5 bases, with 4 bases left in between. CDR3 nucleotide sequence: TGTGCCAGCAGTTCCGGAGATACGCAGTATTTT. Translated, it gives CASSSGDTQYF.

The CDR3 here is CASSYSPGTSGNTIYF. DNA for the CDR3: TGTGCCAGCAGTTACTCGCCCGGGACCTCTGGAAACACCATATATTTT. The rearrangement joins TRBV6-5 to TRBJ1-3; the D gene is possibly TRBD1 (5 bases). The CDR3 sequence is 16 residues long. V lost 0 bases to trimming and J lost 0 bases, with 9 bases between them. Germline CDR1 MNHEY, CDR2 SVGAGI.

V and J are TRBV6-5 and TRBJ1-1; maybe TRBD1 (6 bases). The V gene lost 7 bases and the J gene lost 0 bases, with 12 bases spanning the gap. Germline CDR1 and CDR2: MNHEY and SVGAGI. This CDR3 has 14 residues. The CDR3 DNA follows: TGTGCCAGCACCGAGGACAGAGTGAACACTGAAGCTTTCTTT. Protein sequence: CASTEDRVNTEAFF.

V usage is TRBV19 and J usage is TRBJ1-5, with a tentative D call TRBD1 (5 bases). The germline V and J ends were trimmed by 7 bases and 7 bases, with 20 bases remaining between them. This CDR3 comprises 15 residues. The germline V gene encodes CDR1 LNHDA and CDR2 SQIVND (reference sequence). The CDR3 region is CASTQSWGNRQPQHF. The CDR3 nucleotides are TGTGCCAGTACTCAAAGCTGGGGGAATAGGCAGCCCCAGCATTTT.

The chain uses TRBV6-2 or TRBV6-3 and TRBJ1-1; the D gene is possibly TRBD1 (5 bases). Trimming shortened V by 1 base and J by 3 bases, and 12 bases separated the two germline ends. Germline V CDR1 and CDR2: MNHEY, SVGEGT. This CDR3 contains 15 residues. The CDR3 bases are TGTGCCAGCAGTTACTTTAGGGGACGGGACACTGAAGCTTTCTTT. This encodes CASSYFRGRDTEAFF.

The rearrangement joins TRBV5-1 to TRBJ1-4, with a weak D call TRBD1 (6 bases). The germline V and J ends were trimmed by 0 bases and 6 bases, with 12 bases remaining between them. Germline loops: CDR1 SGHRS, CDR2 YFSETQ. The CDR3 sequence is 15 residues long. The CDR3 protein is CASSLADPGDEKLFF. CDR3 coding DNA: TGCGCCAGCAGCTTGGCAGACCCAGGGGATGAAAAACTGTTTTTT.

The chain uses TRBV7-9 and TRBJ1-1; 8 nucleotides match TRBD1. Germline V lookup: CDR1 SEHNR, CDR2 FQNEAQ (reference sequence). After removal of 5 bases from V and 9 bases from J, the junction contained 14 bases not matched to a gene. The CDR3 totals 15 residues. This CDR3 reads CASSQRRGQGGKAFF. For the CDR3, the DNA is TGTGCCAGCAGCCAGCGGAGAGGACAGGGTGGTAAAGCTTTCTTT.

This clone showed up just once. The genes are TRBV5-4 and TRBJ2-2; D gene uncertain. Germline V gene sequence: CDR1 SGHNT, CDR2 YYREEE (reference sequence). The germline V and J ends were trimmed by 5 bases and 5 bases, with 13 bases remaining between them. This CDR3 has 14 amino acids. CDR3 region: CASRPFTATGELFF. The CDR3 DNA sequence: TGTGCCAGCAGGCCCTTTACGGCAACCGGGGAGCTGTTTTTT.

This clone has only a few counts. CDR3 sequence: CASSFGTPAHGYTF. The CDR3 DNA sequence: TGTGCCAGCAGCTTTGGGACGCCCGCCCATGGCTACACCTTC. The gene calls are TRBV7-8 and TRBJ1-2, with D perhaps matching TRBD1 (5 bases). Germline lookup yields CDR1 SGHVS and CDR2 FQNEAQ. The V end lost 3 bases, the J end lost 6 bases, and 14 bases lay between the germline ends. The CDR3 totals 14 residues.

This clone was found once. This chain links TRBV19 with TRBJ2-2; 7 nucleotides agree with TRBD1. V shed 5 bases, J shed 3 bases, and the junction held 9 bases outside the gene matches. From germline, CDR1 is LNHDA and CDR2 SQIVND (reference sequence). The CDR3 runs 16 residues. The CDR3 here is CASSPRSQGDTGELFF. The CDR3 region has the DNA TGTGCCAGTAGTCCACGATCGCAGGGGGACACCGGGGAGCTGTTTTTT.

The table lists this clone with a few counts. The chain couples TRBV5-6 to TRBJ1-6, with D possibly matching TRBD1 (5 bases). Trimming stripped 0 bases from V and 9 bases from J, with 13 bases between. Per the germline V gene, CDR1 is SGHDT and CDR2 is YYEEEE. The CDR3 has 15 amino acids. The CDR3 DNA reads as TGTGCCAGCAGCTTGGGAGGGGTGGAAAGTTCACCCCTCCACTTT. Translating it yields CASSLGGVESSPLHF.

The chain employs TRBV29-1 and TRBJ1-2, with TRBD1 matching over 7 bases. With V trimmed by 0 bases and J by 7 bases, 5 bases remained unmatched. This CDR3 spans 13 amino acids. In germline, CDR1 is SQVTM, CDR2 ANQGSEA. The CDR3: CSVEDLNRGGYTF. CDR3 sequence (DNA): TGCAGCGTTGAAGATCTTAACAGGGGTGGCTACACCTTC.

The gene calls are TRBV6-6 and TRBJ1-3; D unresolved. The CDR3 has 17 amino acids. V was clipped by 5 bases and J by 0 bases, with 17 bases between them. Germline V gene lookup returns CDR1 MNHNY and CDR2 SVGAGI (reference sequence). CDR3 in amino acids: CASSLGILVGSGNTIYF. DNA for the CDR3: TGTGCCAGCAGTCTAGGCATTCTGGTAGGCTCTGGAAACACCATATATTTT.

The chain joins TRBV29-1 to TRBJ2-1; the D call may be TRBD1 or TRBD2 (5 bases each). Germline CDR1 is SQVTM and CDR2 is ANQGSEA. V lost 4 bases and J lost 4, with 14 bases in between. CDR3 size: 14 residues. This CDR3 reads CSVGRDATYNEQFF. The CDR3 DNA follows: TGCAGCGTTGGCCGGGACGCTACATACAATGAGCAGTTCTTC.

The genes are TRBV6-5 and TRBJ2-7, with D perhaps TRBD1 (5 bases). V dropped 10 bases and J dropped 5 bases, with 21 bases sitting between them. The V gene's germline CDR1 is MNHEY and CDR2 SVGAGI. The CDR3 runs to 14 residues. The CDR3 loop reads CATRRAGQGNEQYF. Written as DNA, the CDR3 is TGTGCCACCCGAAGAGCTGGGCAGGGTAACGAGCAGTACTTC.

V usage is TRBV5-5 and J usage is TRBJ1-2; D gene ambiguous. The V gene's germline CDR1 is SGHKS and CDR2 YYEKEE (reference sequence). The CDR3 length is 12 residues. V was trimmed by 0 bases and J by 7 bases, leaving 7 bases between them. The CDR3, as DNA: TGTGCCAGCAGCTTGGGGGGTGGTGGCTACACCTTC. Amino acids: CASSLGGGGYTF.

The chain uses TRBV30 and TRBJ1-4; D remains unclear. The V and J ends lost 0 bases and 0 bases respectively, with 5 bases between them. This CDR3 has 14 amino acids. Germline V CDR1 and CDR2: GTSNPN, SVGIG (reference sequence). CDR3 in amino acids: CAWSVTATNEKLFF. For the CDR3, the DNA is TGTGCCTGGAGTGTTACGGCAACTAATGAAAAACTGTTTTTT. Together with reference TRBV30 and TRBJ1-4, the CDR3 gives the full variable domain: SQTIHQWPATLVQPVGSPLSLECTVEGTSNPNLYWYRQAAGRGLQLLFYSVGIGQISSEVPQNLSASRPQDRQFILSSKKLLLSDSGFYLCAWSVTATNEKLFFGSGTQLSVL.

The chain is built from TRBV5-6 and TRBJ1-3; D gene unclear. V was cut by 2 bases and J by 4 bases, with 13 bases left in between. Germline CDR1 SGHDT, CDR2 YYEEEE. This CDR3 contains 15 residues. The CDR3 coding sequence is TGTGCCAGCAGCTTTTCTACCACTCCCGGAAACACCATATATTTT. Translation gives CASSFSTTPGNTIYF.

The chain combines TRBV6-4 with TRBJ1-4; perhaps TRBD1 as D (6 bases). V was cut by 6 bases and J by 2 bases, with 13 bases left in between. This CDR3 has 15 amino acids. CDR1 is MRHNA and CDR2 is SNTAGT in the germline V gene. CDR3 sequence: CASSALGGTNEKLFF. DNA of the CDR3: TGTGCCAGCAGCGCCCTAGGGGGGACTAATGAAAAACTGTTTTTT.